Shown below are 30 T cell receptor beta chains from a single sample sequenced in a study of T cells in Graves' hyperthyroidism and ophthalmopathy. It was RNA transcripts that yielded the amplified TCR beta CDR3 regions. HTBI primers were employed in a first-round RT-PCR of the TCR CDR3. TCRdb re-called the multiplex PCR reads with MiXCR, one entry per CDR3 protein. This sample carries about 610,000 distinct CDR3 sequences, roughly 16% of them seen once, and the ten largest clones take under 3.5%. Material for sequencing was blood. Receptor source: a woman in her thirties or forties with Graves' ophthalmopathy.

V gene TRBV19 combines with J gene TRBJ1-2; D gene ambiguous. The germline gives CDR1 LNHDA, CDR2 SQIVND (reference sequence). The CDR3 runs to 13 residues. Trimming removed 2 bases at V and 4 bases at J, with 8 bases between. The CDR3 here is CASSIKGGYGYTF. DNA for the CDR3: TGTGCCAGTAGTATAAAGGGTGGCTATGGCTACACCTTC.

The rearrangement links TRBV7-2 to TRBJ1-3; D gene unclear. Per germline, CDR1 SGHTA and CDR2 FQGNSA. Trimming took off 2 bases at V and 0 bases at J, with 11 bases between the two ends. This CDR3 is built from 16 residues. For the CDR3, the DNA is TGTGCCAGCAGCTTAAATCCGCCGAGCTCTGGAAACACCATATATTTT. Translation gives CASSLNPPSSGNTIYF.

The V gene is TRBV6-1, the J gene TRBJ2-2; D remains ambiguous. With 4 bases removed from V and 7 bases from J, the gap between germline ends came to 10 bases. CDR1 is MNHNS, CDR2 SASEGT, per germline. The CDR3 extends over 13 amino acids. The CDR3 spells CASSVRSVGELFF. The CDR3 DNA reads TGTGCCAGCAGTGTCCGGAGCGTCGGGGAGCTGTTTTTT.

The chain's CDR3 is CASRRTVSQPQHF. The CDR3, as DNA: TGTGCCAGCAGGCGGACAGTTAGTCAGCCCCAGCATTTT. V is TRBV12-3 or TRBV12-4 and J is TRBJ1-5; TRBD1 might be the D (6 bases). The CDR3 covers 13 residues. V was shortened by 6 bases and J by 6 bases, with 12 bases between the two germline ends.

J is TRBJ2-5 and V is TRBV7-9; TRBD2 matches at 8 bases. The germline V gene has CDR1 SEHNR and CDR2 FQNEAQ (reference sequence). The junction had 15 bases not matched to a gene; V was cut back by 3 bases and J by 12 bases. The CDR3 extends over 15 amino acids. The CDR3 DNA reads TGTGCCAGCAGCTTGGGTGGTCCGGGAGGGCCCTCGGAGTACTTC. Its protein is CASSLGGPGGPSEYF.

This clonotype was observed a handful of times. This rearrangement joins TRBV6-1 to TRBJ2-3, with a possible D match to TRBD1 (5 bases). V was cut by 0 bases and J by 6 bases, with 13 bases left in between. The CDR3 length is 15 residues. Per the germline V gene, CDR1 is MNHNS and CDR2 is SASEGT. CDR3 protein: CASSEAVWGADTQYF. In nucleotides, the CDR3 is TGTGCCAGCAGTGAAGCGGTCTGGGGCGCGGATACGCAGTATTTT.

Remarks on this clonotype: A much larger clone differs from this one at a single base, so this may be a read error. The chain couples TRBV7-8 to TRBJ2-4; D is perhaps TRBD1 or TRBD2 (5 bases each). Germline values: CDR1 SGHVS, CDR2 FQNEAQ. This CDR3 is built from 14 residues. CDR3 DNA: TGTGCCAGCAGCCACGGGACGGCGGGCGACATTCAGTGCTTC. Translated, it gives CASSHGTAGDIQCF.

This clonotype was seen many times. The chain couples TRBV7-9 to TRBJ2-2; D may be TRBD1 or TRBD2 (5 bases each). The CDR3 is 14 residues long. The V gene lost 5 bases and the J gene lost 4 bases, with 11 bases spanning the gap. The germline V gene has CDR1 SEHNR and CDR2 FQNEAQ (reference sequence). CDR3 sequence: CASSPAGSTGELFF. The CDR3 DNA follows: TGTGCCAGCAGCCCCGCAGGGAGCACCGGGGAGCTGTTTTTT.

The table lists this clonotype with a few counts. The chain recombines TRBV10-3 with TRBJ1-5, with 9 bases that match TRBD1. The CDR3 consists of 15 residues. V shed 2 bases, J shed 4 bases, and the junction held 3 bases outside the gene matches. Germline values: CDR1 ENHRY, CDR2 SYGVKD. Here the CDR3 reads CAISEEGTGNQPQHF. CDR3 sequence (DNA): TGTGCCATCAGTGAGGAAGGGACAGGGAATCAGCCCCAGCATTTT.

The genes are TRBV7-9 and TRBJ1-1; D gene uncertain. CDR1 and CDR2 (germline): SEHNR, FQNEAQ (reference sequence). Trimming removed 5 bases at V and 10 bases at J, with 17 bases between. This CDR3 has 13 residues. This CDR3 reads CASSDAGERAAFF. The CDR3 DNA reads as TGTGCCAGCAGCGACGCGGGTGAGCGTGCAGCTTTCTTT. The full variable domain, in which reference TRBV7-9 and TRBJ1-1 provide the parts outside the CDR3, is DTGVSQNPRHKITKRGQNVTFRCDPISEHNRLYWYRQTLGQGPEFLTYFQNEAQLEKSRLLSDRFSAERPKGSFSTLEIQRTEQGDSAMYLCASSDAGERAAFFGQGTRLTVV.

This clonotype has at least ten counts. The chain combines TRBV3-1 with TRBJ2-5; 7 bases are shared with TRBD2. The germline V gene has CDR1 LGHDT and CDR2 YNNKEL (reference sequence). Trimming cost V 5 bases and J 7 bases; bases outside gene matches: 10. CDR3 size: 14 residues. The CDR3 loop reads CASSLTHGEGTQYF. The CDR3 bases are TGTGCCAGCAGCTTGACCCACGGGGAGGGGACCCAGTACTTC.

In its sample, this clonotype was seen many times. The chain employs TRBV3-1 and TRBJ1-2, with 9 bases identical to TRBD1. There are 20 residues in the CDR3. Germline values: CDR1 LGHDT, CDR2 YNNKEL (reference sequence). V trimming: 4 bases; J trimming: 2 bases; junction bases outside the gene matches: 20. The CDR3 is CASSPLPGTGNAGQNYGYTF. In DNA form, the CDR3 reads TGTGCCAGCAGCCCGTTGCCCGGGACAGGGAACGCCGGGCAAAACTATGGCTACACCTTC.

Concerning this clonotype itself: A clone one base away is much larger, so this may be a read error. The gene calls are TRBV12-3 or TRBV12-4 and TRBJ1-1; D is unclear. The CDR3 is 13 amino acids. For the CDR3, the DNA is TGTGCCAGCAGTTTAGCGCGTGTGGGTGAAGCTCTCTTT. Residues: CASSLARVGEALF.

The chain uses TRBV4-2 and TRBJ2-3, with 11 bases identical to TRBD2. The CDR3 length is 19 residues. The trim removed 0 bases at V and 0 bases at J, leaving 8 bases unmatched. CDR1 is LGHNA, CDR2 YNFKEQ, per germline. Written as DNA, the CDR3 is TGTGCCAGCAGCCAAGAGAGGACTAGCGGGTCTGGTAGCACAGATACGCAGTATTTT. It encodes CASSQERTSGSGSTDTQYF.

This clonotype came up many times. The CDR3 DNA reads as TGTGCCAGCAGTGAAATGGGAATGAACACTGAAGCTTTCTTT. Translated: CASSEMGMNTEAFF. This rearrangement joins TRBV2 to TRBJ1-1; no firm D call. The CDR3 consists of 14 residues. In germline, CDR1 is SNHLY, CDR2 FYNNEI. Between the trimmed V and J ends, which lost 2 bases and 0 bases, there was a span of 7 bases.

V gene TRBV24-1 combines with J gene TRBJ2-1; 9 bases are shared with TRBD2. With 5 bases clipped from V and 0 bases from J, the junction kept 1 base outside the gene matches. This CDR3 spans 15 amino acids. Germline V gene sequence: CDR1 KGHDR, CDR2 SFDVKD. The CDR3 reads CATSVSGSSYNEQFF. The CDR3 DNA is TGTGCCACCAGTGTTAGCGGGAGCTCCTACAATGAGCAGTTCTTC.

This clonotype was seen many times. The chain carries TRBV28 and TRBJ2-7, with 8 nucleotides matching TRBD2. Germline trimming cut 1 base from V and 5 bases from J; bases unmatched to any gene: 7. This CDR3 contains 15 residues. Germline-derived CDR1 and CDR2 are MDHEN and SYDVKM. CDR3 sequence (DNA): TGTGCCAGCAGTTTATCGGACGGGAGGGCCGACGAGCAGTACTTC. It encodes CASSLSDGRADEQYF.

This clonotype was observed a few times. The CDR3 DNA sequence: TGTGCCAGCAGTTACTGGGCGAACACCGGGGAGCTGTTTTTT. Protein product: CASSYWANTGELFF. This chain connects TRBV6-5 to TRBJ2-2; D ambiguous. Trimming took off 1 base at V and 0 bases at J, with 3 bases between the two ends. CDR3 size: 14 residues. The germline gives CDR1 MNHEY, CDR2 SVGAGI.

This clonotype was seen repeatedly, ten times or more. The V call is TRBV12-3 or TRBV12-4, the J call TRBJ2-4, with unresolved D. The ends were cut back, 0 bases at V and 2 bases at J, with 17 bases in the middle. The CDR3 length is 18 residues. The DNA of the CDR3 is TGTGCCAGCAGTTTAGCGGTGGGAACCACTTATTCCAAAAACATTCAGTACTTC. Translating gives CASSLAVGTTYSKNIQYF.

This clonotype was seen ten or more times. V is TRBV12-3 or TRBV12-4 and J is TRBJ1-5; 8 bases line up with TRBD1. The CDR3 loop spans 15 amino acids. V gave up 4 bases and J gave up 7 bases; unmatched junction bases: 9. CDR3 in amino acids: CASSWDRSSGQPQHF. CDR3 coding DNA: TGTGCCAGCAGTTGGGACAGGTCGAGTGGGCAGCCCCAGCATTTT.

This rearrangement joins TRBV6-1 to TRBJ2-7; TRBD2 might be the D (6 bases). This CDR3 has 14 residues. Germline CDR1 reads MNHNS; CDR2 reads SASEGT. Deletions cut 6 bases from V and 0 bases from J, with 12 bases between. CDR3 in amino acids: CASSGPGVSYEQYF. CDR3 coding DNA: TGTGCCAGCAGCGGACCGGGAGTCTCCTACGAGCAGTACTTC.

The chain uses TRBV7-6 and TRBJ2-1, with D maybe TRBD2 (6 bases). Germline CDR1 SGHVS, CDR2 FNYEAQ. The germline V and J ends were trimmed by 1 base and 2 bases, with 12 bases remaining between them. The CDR3 has 16 amino acids. CDR3 in amino acids: CASSLDAGPTYNEQFF. The CDR3 bases are TGTGCCAGCAGCTTAGATGCGGGACCTACCTACAATGAGCAGTTCTTC.

V and J are TRBV7-9 and TRBJ2-1; unclear D gene. The V gene lost 5 bases and the J gene lost 15 bases, with 11 bases spanning the gap. There are 10 residues in the CDR3. Looked up from germline, CDR1 is SEHNR and CDR2 is FQNEAQ (reference sequence). CDR3 amino acids: CASSPVRGFF. The DNA for the CDR3 is TGTGCCAGCAGCCCCGTTCGAGGGTTCTTC.

In this sample, this clonotype turned up many times. The chain couples TRBV20-1 to TRBJ2-7; 8 positions agree with TRBD1. Germline V lookup: CDR1 DFQATT, CDR2 SNEGSKA (reference sequence). Trimming at V came to 1 base and at J to 0 bases, leaving 2 bases not matched to a gene. This CDR3 contains 14 residues. The CDR3 nucleotides are TGCAGTGCTAGAGGACAGGGGCACTCCTACGAGCAGTACTTC. It is translated as CSARGQGHSYEQYF.

This chain joins TRBV14 and TRBJ1-4, with no clear D. This CDR3 comprises 16 residues. The germline V gene encodes CDR1 SGHDN and CDR2 FVKESK. Trimming took off 0 bases at V and 4 bases at J, with 12 bases between the two ends. CDR3 nucleotide sequence: TGTGCCAGCAGCCAAGATTCAACAGCCCATAATGAAAAACTGTTTTTT. Translated: CASSQDSTAHNEKLFF.

The chain recombines TRBV18 with TRBJ2-6; no definite D call. Germline V gives CDR1 KGHSH, CDR2 LQKENI. V lost 6 bases and J lost 0, with 9 bases in between. The CDR3 spans 15 residues. The CDR3 DNA reads TGTGCCAGCTCTCTAGATGCCTCTGGGGCCAACGTCCTGACTTTC. Its translation is CASSLDASGANVLTF.

The chain recombines TRBV20-1 with TRBJ2-3; the match to TRBD2 covers 8 bases. V shed 3 bases and J 3 bases; nucleotides not matched to a gene: 5. The CDR3 is made up of 14 amino acids. The V gene's germline CDR1 is DFQATT and CDR2 SNEGSKA (reference sequence). The CDR3 coding sequence is TGCAGTGCTAGTCTCCGGGAGGGGACAGATACGCAGTATTTT. Its protein is CSASLREGTDTQYF.

The V and J genes are TRBV10-3 and TRBJ2-3; D may be TRBD1 or TRBD2 (5 bases each). From germline, CDR1 is ENHRY and CDR2 SYGVKD. Trimming removed 2 bases from V and 3 bases from J, with 12 bases in between. The CDR3 loop spans 15 amino acids. The CDR3 spells CAISEGGIRTDTQYF. For the CDR3, the DNA is TGTGCCATCAGTGAGGGGGGAATCAGAACAGATACGCAGTATTTT.

This clonotype has ten or more counts. CDR3 sequence reads: CASRAQGRGSYEQYF. The CDR3 coding sequence is TGTGCCAGCAGGGCCCAGGGGAGGGGCTCCTACGAGCAGTACTTC. The chain employs TRBV28 and TRBJ2-7; a weak D match, TRBD2 (7 bases). The length of the CDR3 is 15 residues. V was shortened by 6 bases and J by 0 bases, with 15 bases between the two germline ends. CDR1 and CDR2 (germline): MDHEN, SYDVKM.

This clonotype was counted only a few times. V usage is TRBV20-1 and J usage is TRBJ1-1, with D possibly being TRBD1 (5 bases). The V and J ends lost 2 bases and 4 bases respectively, with 11 bases between them. This CDR3 has 13 residues. Germline assignment: CDR1 DFQATT and CDR2 SNEGSKA (reference sequence). The chain's CDR3 is CSARQGGTTEAFF. CDR3 sequence (DNA): TGCAGTGCTAGACAGGGAGGGACCACTGAAGCTTTCTTT.